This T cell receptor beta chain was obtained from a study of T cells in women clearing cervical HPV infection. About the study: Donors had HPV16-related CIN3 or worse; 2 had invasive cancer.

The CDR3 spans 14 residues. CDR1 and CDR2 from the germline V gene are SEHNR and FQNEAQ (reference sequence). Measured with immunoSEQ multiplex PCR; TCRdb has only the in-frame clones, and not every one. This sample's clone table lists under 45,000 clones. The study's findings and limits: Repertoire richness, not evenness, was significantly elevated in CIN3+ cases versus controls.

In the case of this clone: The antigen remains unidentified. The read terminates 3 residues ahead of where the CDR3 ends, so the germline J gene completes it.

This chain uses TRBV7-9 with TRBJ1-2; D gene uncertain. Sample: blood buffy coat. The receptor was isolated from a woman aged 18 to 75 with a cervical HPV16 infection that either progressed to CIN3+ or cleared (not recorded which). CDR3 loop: CASSPPAEREFYTF. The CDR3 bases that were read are TGTGCCAGCAGCCCCCCGGCGGAGCGGGAGTTC.